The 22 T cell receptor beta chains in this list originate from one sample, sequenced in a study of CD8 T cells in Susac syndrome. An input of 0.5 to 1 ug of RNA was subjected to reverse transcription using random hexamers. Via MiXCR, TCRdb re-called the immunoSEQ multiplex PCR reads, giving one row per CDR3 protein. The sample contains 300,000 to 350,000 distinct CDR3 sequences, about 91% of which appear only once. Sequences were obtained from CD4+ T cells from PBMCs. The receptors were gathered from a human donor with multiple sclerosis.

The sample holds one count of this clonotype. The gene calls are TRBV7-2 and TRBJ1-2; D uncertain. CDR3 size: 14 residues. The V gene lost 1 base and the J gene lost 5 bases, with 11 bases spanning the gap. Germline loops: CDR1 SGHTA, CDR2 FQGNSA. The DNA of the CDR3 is TGTGCCAGCAGCTTAGAAGGAACAGCGTATGGCTACACCTTC. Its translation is CASSLEGTAYGYTF.

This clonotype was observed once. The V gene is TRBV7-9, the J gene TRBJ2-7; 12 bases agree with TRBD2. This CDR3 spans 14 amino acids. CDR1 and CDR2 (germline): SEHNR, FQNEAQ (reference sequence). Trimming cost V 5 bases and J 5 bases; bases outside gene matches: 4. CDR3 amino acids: CASSPTSGSNEQYF. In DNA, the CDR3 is TGTGCCAGCAGCCCGACTAGCGGGAGCAACGAGCAGTACTTC.

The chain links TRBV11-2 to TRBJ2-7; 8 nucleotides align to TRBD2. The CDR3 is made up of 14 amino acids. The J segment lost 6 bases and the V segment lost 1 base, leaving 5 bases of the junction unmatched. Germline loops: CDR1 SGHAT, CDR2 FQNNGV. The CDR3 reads CASSLASGRREQYF. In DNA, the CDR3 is TGTGCCAGCAGCTTAGCTAGCGGGCGCCGCGAGCAGTACTTC.

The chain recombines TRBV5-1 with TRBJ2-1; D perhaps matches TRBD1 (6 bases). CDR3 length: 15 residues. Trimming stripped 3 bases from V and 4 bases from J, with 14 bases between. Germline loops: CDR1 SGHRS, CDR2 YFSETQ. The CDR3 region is CASSYRGQPYNEQFF. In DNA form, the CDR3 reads TGCGCCAGCAGCTATCGAGGACAGCCTTACAATGAGCAGTTCTTC.

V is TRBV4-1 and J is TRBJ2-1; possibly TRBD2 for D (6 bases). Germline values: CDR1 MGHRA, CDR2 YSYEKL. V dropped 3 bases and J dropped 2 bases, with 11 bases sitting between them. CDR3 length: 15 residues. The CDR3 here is CASSQGTGAYNEQFF. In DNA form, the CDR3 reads TGCGCCAGCAGCCAGGGGACTGGGGCCTACAATGAGCAGTTCTTC.

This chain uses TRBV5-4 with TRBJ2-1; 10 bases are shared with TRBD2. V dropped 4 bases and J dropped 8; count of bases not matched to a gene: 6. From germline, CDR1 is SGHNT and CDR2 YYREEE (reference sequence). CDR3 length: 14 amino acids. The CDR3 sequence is CASSRSGRRDEQFF. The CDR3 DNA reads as TGTGCCAGCAGCCGTAGCGGGAGGAGGGATGAGCAGTTCTTC.

The CDR3 loop reads CASSSGPSTDTQYF. CDR3 nucleotides: TGTGCCAGCTCATCGGGCCCTAGCACAGATACGCAGTATTTT. This chain connects TRBV18 to TRBJ2-3; D gene unclear. The length of the CDR3 is 14 residues. Trimming cost V 5 bases and J 0 bases, with 9 bases left between them. Germline CDR1 and CDR2: KGHSH and LQKENI.

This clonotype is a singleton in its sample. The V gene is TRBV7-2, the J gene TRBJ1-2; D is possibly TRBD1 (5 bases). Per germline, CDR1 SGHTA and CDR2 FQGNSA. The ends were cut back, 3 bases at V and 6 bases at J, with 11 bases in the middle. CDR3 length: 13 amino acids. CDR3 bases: TGTGCCAGCAGCTTCGGGGGTCTAAATGGCTACACCTTC. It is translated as CASSFGGLNGYTF.

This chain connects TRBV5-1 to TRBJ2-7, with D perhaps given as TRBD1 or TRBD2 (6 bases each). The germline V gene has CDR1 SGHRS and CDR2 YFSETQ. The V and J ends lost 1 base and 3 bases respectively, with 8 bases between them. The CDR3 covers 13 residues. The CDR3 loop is CASSLRGDYEQYF. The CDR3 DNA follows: TGCGCCAGCAGCTTGAGGGGGGACTACGAGCAGTACTTC.

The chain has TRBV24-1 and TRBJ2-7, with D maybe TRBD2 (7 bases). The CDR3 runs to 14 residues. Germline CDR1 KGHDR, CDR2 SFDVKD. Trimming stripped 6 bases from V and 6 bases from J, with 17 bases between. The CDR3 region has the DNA TGTGCCACCAGTCGACGACGGGGGGCGGGCGAGCAGTACTTC. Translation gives CATSRRRGAGEQYF.

As DNA, the CDR3 is TGTGCCACCAGCAGTGAACTGGTGGGAAACACCATATATTTT. This gives the protein CATSSELVGNTIYF. This chain connects TRBV15 to TRBJ1-3; D uncertain. CDR3 size: 14 residues. V dropped 3 bases and J dropped 4 bases, with 10 bases sitting between them. Germline assignment: CDR1 LNHNV and CDR2 YYDKDF (reference sequence).

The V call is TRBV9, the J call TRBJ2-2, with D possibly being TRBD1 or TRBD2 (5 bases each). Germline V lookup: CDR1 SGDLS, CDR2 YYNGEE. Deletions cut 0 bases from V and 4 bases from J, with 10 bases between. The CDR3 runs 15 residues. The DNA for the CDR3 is TGTGCCAGCAGCGTAGTAGAGGGGACCACCGGGGAGCTGTTTTTT. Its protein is CASSVVEGTTGELFF.

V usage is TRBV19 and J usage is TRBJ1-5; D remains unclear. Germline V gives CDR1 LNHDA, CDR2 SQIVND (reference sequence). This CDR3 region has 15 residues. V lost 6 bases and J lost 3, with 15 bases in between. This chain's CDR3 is CASRKTGGNNQPQHF. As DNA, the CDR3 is TGTGCCAGTAGGAAGACGGGCGGTAACAATCAGCCCCAGCATTTT.

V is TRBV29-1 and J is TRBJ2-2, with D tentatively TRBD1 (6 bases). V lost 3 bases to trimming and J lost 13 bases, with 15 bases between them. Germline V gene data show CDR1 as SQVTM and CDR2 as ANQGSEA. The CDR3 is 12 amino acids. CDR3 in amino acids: CSVETGPGSLFF. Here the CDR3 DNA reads TGCAGCGTTGAGACAGGTCCCGGATCGCTGTTTTTT.

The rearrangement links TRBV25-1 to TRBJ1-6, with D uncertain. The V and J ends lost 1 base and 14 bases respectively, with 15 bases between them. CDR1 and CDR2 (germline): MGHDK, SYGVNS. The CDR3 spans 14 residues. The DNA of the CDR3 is TGTGCCAGCAGTGAATTGGGCCAGACCTTCACCCTCCACTTT. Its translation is CASSELGQTFTLHF.

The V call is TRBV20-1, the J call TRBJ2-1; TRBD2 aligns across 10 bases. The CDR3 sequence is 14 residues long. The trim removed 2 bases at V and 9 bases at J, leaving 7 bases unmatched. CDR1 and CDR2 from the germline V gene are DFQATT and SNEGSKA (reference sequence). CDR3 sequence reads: CSARLASGRSEQFF. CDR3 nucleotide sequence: TGCAGTGCTAGACTGGCTAGCGGGAGAAGTGAGCAGTTCTTC.

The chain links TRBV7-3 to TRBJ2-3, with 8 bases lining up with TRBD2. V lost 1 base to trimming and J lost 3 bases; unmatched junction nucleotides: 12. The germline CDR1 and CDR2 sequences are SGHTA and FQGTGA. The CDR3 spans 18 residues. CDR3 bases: TGTGCCAGCAGCTTAATGGGAATGGGACTAGAGAGGACAGATACGCAGTATTTT. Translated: CASSLMGMGLERTDTQYF. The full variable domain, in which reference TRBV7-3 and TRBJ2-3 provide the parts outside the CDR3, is GAGVSQTPSNKVTEKGKYVELRCDPISGHTALYWYRQSLGQGPEFLIYFQGTGAADDSGLPNDRFFAVRPEGSVSTLKIQRTERGDSAVYLCASSLMGMGLERTDTQYFGPGTRLTVL.

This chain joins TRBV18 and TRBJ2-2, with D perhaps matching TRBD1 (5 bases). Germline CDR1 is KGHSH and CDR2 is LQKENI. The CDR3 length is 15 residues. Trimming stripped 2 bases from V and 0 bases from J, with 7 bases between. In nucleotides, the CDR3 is TGTGCCAGCTCACCAGGACAAGCGAACACCGGGGAGCTGTTTTTT. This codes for CASSPGQANTGELFF. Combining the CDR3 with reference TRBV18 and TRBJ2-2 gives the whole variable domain NAGVMQNPRHLVRRRGQEARLRCSPMKGHSHVYWYRQLPEEGLKFMVYLQKENIIDESGMPKERFSAEFPKEGPSILRIQQVVRGDSAAYFCASSPGQANTGELFFGEGSRLTVL.

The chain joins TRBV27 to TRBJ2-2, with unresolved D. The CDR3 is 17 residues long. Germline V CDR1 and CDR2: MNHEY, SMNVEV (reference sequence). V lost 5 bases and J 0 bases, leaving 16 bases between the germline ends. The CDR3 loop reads CASSPLQGRTNTGELFF. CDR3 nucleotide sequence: TGTGCCAGCAGTCCGCTCCAAGGACGTACGAACACCGGGGAGCTGTTTTTT.

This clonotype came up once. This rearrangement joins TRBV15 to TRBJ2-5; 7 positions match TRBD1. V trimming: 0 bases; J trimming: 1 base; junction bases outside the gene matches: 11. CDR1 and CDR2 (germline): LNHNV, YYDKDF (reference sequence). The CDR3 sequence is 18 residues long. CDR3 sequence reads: CATSREPAEGATQETQYF. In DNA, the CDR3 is TGTGCCACCAGCAGAGAGCCGGCTGAGGGGGCAACCCAAGAGACCCAGTACTTC.

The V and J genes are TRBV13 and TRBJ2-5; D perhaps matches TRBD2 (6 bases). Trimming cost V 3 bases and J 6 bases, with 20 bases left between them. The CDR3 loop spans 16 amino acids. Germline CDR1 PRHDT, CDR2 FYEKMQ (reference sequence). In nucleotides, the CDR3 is TGTGCCAGCAGCTTCGCCGGGAACCCAGGCGGGAAGACCCAGTACTTC. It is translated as CASSFAGNPGGKTQYF.

The CDR3 DNA reads as TGTGCCGGCCCAACCCCCGGGACTAGCGGGACCTCCGGGCGCGAGCAGTACTTC. Translating it yields CAGPTPGTSGTSGREQYF. The rearrangement uses TRBV2 and TRBJ2-7, with 13 positions matching TRBD2. Per the germline V gene, CDR1 is SNHLY and CDR2 is FYNNEI. The ends lost 11 bases at V and 6 bases at J; junction bases unmatched: 22. This CDR3 comprises 18 residues.